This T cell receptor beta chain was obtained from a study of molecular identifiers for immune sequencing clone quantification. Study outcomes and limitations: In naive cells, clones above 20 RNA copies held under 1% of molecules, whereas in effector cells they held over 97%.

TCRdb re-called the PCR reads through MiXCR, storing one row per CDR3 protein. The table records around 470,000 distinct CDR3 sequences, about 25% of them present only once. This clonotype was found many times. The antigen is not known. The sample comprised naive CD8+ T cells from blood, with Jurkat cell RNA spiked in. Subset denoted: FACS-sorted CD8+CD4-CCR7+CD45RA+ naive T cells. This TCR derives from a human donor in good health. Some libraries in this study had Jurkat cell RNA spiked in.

The CDR3 nucleotides read TGCAGTGCTAGAGTATCGCGGGGCCTGAATAATTCACCCCTCCACTTT. Amino acid sequence: CSARVSRGLNNSPLHF. The chain employs TRBV20-1 and TRBJ1-6; D may be TRBD1 (5 bases). Germline CDR1 and CDR2: DFQATT and SNEGSKA (reference sequence). V lost 1 base and J 5 bases, leaving 15 bases between the germline ends. There are 16 residues in the CDR3.